This TCR beta chain was recovered during a study of T cells in localized non-small cell lung cancer (dated by TCRdb to 2020 to 2022). Looking at the study overall: The study analyzed T cell repertoires of over 200 early-stage NSCLC patients, comparing tumors and uninvolved tumor-adjacent lungs. NSCLC patients had a mean age of roughly 69 years, and 129 were male and over 85 female. All 220 or so NSCLC patients in the cohort were treatment-naive and had localized lung tumors that were resected. Points the paper makes about the study in general: Because multi-region tumor sequencing was not done, intratumor heterogeneity could not be ruled out. A median of about 50 of the top 100 tumor clones turned up in the paired uninvolved adjacent lung, and roughly 28 of those clones also ranked among the top 100 of that same adjacent lung. Uninvolved tumor-adjacent lung showed the highest T cell clonality, higher than tumor, which suggests more focused antigenic responses in the uninvolved tumor-adjacent lung. Higher T cell density in blood was associated with longer overall survival, whereas higher clonality in adjacent lung was associated with shorter survival. Because the study design was exploratory, TCR variables were selected using unadjusted p-values without false-discovery rate correction.

The immunoSEQ Assay was used to sequence TCR beta CDR3 regions from DNA. The published analysis was carried out like this. T cell density was computed as TCR beta template counts normalized to usable DNA estimated by amplifying housekeeping genes. Using the preseqR package, richness was estimated by extrapolating to 120,000 templates for tissue samples and 400,000 templates for PBMC samples. Clonality was defined by subtracting Pielou's evenness from one. Tissue-enriched TCRs were identified through differential abundance testing performed on productive amino-acid clonotypes, with a minimum total count of 5 and an alpha of 0.1. The Jaccard Index and the Morisita Overlap Index were used to quantify repertoire overlap between compartments. GLIPH grouped TCR beta CDR3s together with public tetramer-defined viral CDR3s, and a viral motif had to include at least three viral sequences and show V-gene enrichment. Not all clones reach the TCRdb copy of this immuneACCESS table, which keeps in-frame sequences only. Checked studies attribute under half of the gap to unresolved V genes and leave the rest unexplained. V and J calls plus clone size are reproduced from that table; the DNA served to infer D and trimming. The sample table contains approximately 30,000 clones; only one count was recorded for approximately 90% of them. Around 2.8% of the sample is taken by the ten largest.

As for this clone: There is no known antigen for this receptor. Base qualities are missing; no much larger clone stands one base away.

Trimming costs V 4 bases and J 2 bases, and their ends lie 5 bases apart. The germline V gene (reference sequence) specifies MNHEY as CDR1 and SMNVEV as CDR2. Including the terminal cysteine and phenylalanine, the CDR3 comprises 13 residues. Kept here is only the CDR3 DNA, which spans 39 bases and is read in frame from base 1. At diagnosis, peripheral blood, uninvolved tumor-adjacent lung and tumor were collected and stored as a combination of fresh-frozen and FFPE material. For TCR repertoire profiling, the blood samples were analyzed as peripheral blood mononuclear cells. This specimen was peripheral blood, taken before any cancer treatment. This chain joins TRBV27 to TRBJ2-2; no D segment can be confidently identified. This clonotype was sampled from a woman between 18 and 49 years old with stage I lung adenocarcinoma. This receptor carries the CDR3 CASSSENTGELFF. The nucleotide sequence reads as follows: TGTGCCAGCAGTTCCGAAAACACCGGGGAGCTGTTTTTT.